The text below deals with one T cell receptor (beta chain). Its antigen remains unknown. This sample was included in a study of T cell responses to AZD1222 COVID-19 vaccine. Study results and limitations: The study found Spike-specific TCR breadth and depth rose after two AZD1222 doses. Clonal diversity may have been underestimated, and the donors were mostly white British, with more females than males. Seropositive at baseline were only a handful of AZD1222 recipients.

Libraries were prepared by immunoSEQ multiplex PCR; TCRdb keeps only in-frame clonotypes and omits some of them. The sample comprises 130,000 to 150,000 clones, 93% of which are singletons, and roughly 12% rests with the top ten. The CDR3 loop spans 10 amino acids. In germline, CDR1 is SGHVS, CDR2 FNYEAQ. With 5 bases removed from V and 15 bases from J, the gap between germline ends came to 11 bases. The sample consisted of peripheral blood, taken after recovery from COVID-19. The sequence was collected from an adult who had recovered from COVID-19. The chain has TRBV7-6 and TRBJ2-1; D call uncertain. CDR3 in DNA: TGTGCCAGCAGCCCCCGCGTACCGTTCTTC. Translating gives CASSPRVPFF.